This is a list of T cell receptor beta chains from one sample in a study of blood T cell repertoires in COVID-19. TCRdb's copy holds only in-frame clones and misses some; the assay was immunoSEQ multiplex PCR. This table has around 300,000 clones, 87% appearing once. The sample was peripheral blood. These receptors all come from a young man with active or convalescent COVID-19. The CDR3 runs from the conserved cysteine through the conserved F or W. A D gene is named only where the DNA matches it firmly. For some rows the clone size is stated as once, few or many, or as a class when expanded; others skip it.

>TRBJ1-6|NA|TRBD1|TRBV7-2
CASRTRGQGNSPLHF
TGTGCCAGCAGGACTCGCGGACAGGGGAATTCACCCCTCCACTTT
>TRBJ1-1|NA|NA|TRBV9
CASSDGIF
TGTGCCAGCAGTGACGGGATCTTT
>TRBJ2-2|NA|NA|TRBV11-2
CASSLAGELFF
TGTGCCAGCAGCTTAGCTGGGGAGCTGTTTTTT
>TRBJ1-2|NA|TRBD1|TRBV9
CASSSIGTGASYGYTF
TGTGCCAGCAGCTCGATCGGGACAGGGGCATCCTATGGCTACACCTTC
>TRBJ2-7|NA|NA|TRBV28
CASSGGRSYEQYF
TGTGCCAGCAGCGGAGGGAGATCCTACGAGCAGTACTTC
>TRBJ2-3|NA|NA|TRBV5-8
CASSLLTHTQYF
TGTGCCAGCAGCTTACTGACACATACGCAGTATTTT
>TRBJ1-4|NA|NA|TRBV7-9
CASSTGGGTNEKLFF
TGTGCCAGCAGCACAGGCGGAGGGACTAATGAAAAACTGTTTTTT
>TRBJ2-7|NA|NA|TRBV7-3
CASPLKTEAPYEQYF
TGTGCCAGCCCCCTTAAGACAGAAGCACCCTACGAGCAGTACTTC
>TRBJ2-7|NA|TRBD2|TRBV9
CASSASGGSYEQYF
TGTGCCAGCAGTGCCAGCGGGGGGTCCTACGAGCAGTACTTC
>TRBJ2-7|NA|TRBD2|TRBV4-3
CASSQDAAGGREQYF
TGCGCCAGCAGCCAAGATGCGGCGGGGGGACGCGAGCAGTACTTC
>TRBJ1-2|NA|NA|TRBV10-3
CAIWAVGTHGYTF
TGTGCCATCTGGGCGGTAGGGACTCATGGCTACACCTTC
>TRBJ2-7|NA|NA|TRBV19
CASRPTTTYEQYF
TGTGCCAGTAGGCCCACCACTACCTACGAGCAGTACTTC
>TRBJ2-1|NA|NA|TRBV19
CASKGPSDLSSYNEQFF
TGTGCCAGTAAGGGCCCTAGCGACCTGAGCTCCTACAATGAGCAGTTCTTC
>TRBJ2-3|NA|NA|TRBV2
CASSERGTRTDTQYF
TGTGCCAGCAGTGAGAGGGGGACCCGCACAGATACGCAGTATTTT
>TRBJ2-7|NA|TRBD1|TRBV3-1/TRBV3-2
CASSQATGHSYEQYF
TGTGCCAGCAGCCAAGCGACAGGGCACTCCTACGAGCAGTACTTC
>TRBJ1-5|NA|TRBD1|TRBV2
CASSGSRDSRAQHF
TGTGCCAGCAGTGGGAGCCGGGACAGTCGGGCCCAGCATTTT
>TRBJ1-3|NA|NA|TRBV27
CASSLGASGNTIYF
TGTGCCAGCAGTCTGGGAGCCTCTGGAAACACCATATATTTT
>TRBJ1-6|once|NA|TRBV9
CASSPRGYGSPLHF
TGTGCCAGCAGCCCCCGGGGTTACGGTTCACCCCTCCACTTT
>TRBJ1-3|once|NA|TRBV11-2
CASSLDTPGTGNTIYF
TGTGCCAGCAGCTTAGACACCCCAGGGACTGGAAACACCATATATTTT
>TRBJ2-1|NA|NA|TRBV6-2/TRBV6-3
CASSLLTASYNEQFF
TGTGCCAGCAGTTTGTTGACAGCCTCCTACAATGAGCAGTTCTTC
>TRBJ2-7|NA|TRBD1|TRBV4-3
CASSQVHGTGIYEQYF
TGCGCCAGCAGCCAAGTCCACGGGACAGGGATCTACGAGCAGTACTTC
>TRBJ1-5|NA|TRBD1|TRBV9
CASSGSGGAQPQHF
TGTGCCAGCAGCGGTTCAGGGGGCGCCCAGCCCCAGCATTTT
>TRBJ2-7|NA|TRBD1|TRBV29-1
CSVRTEGTGRYEQYF
TGCAGCGTCAGGACAGAAGGGACAGGGCGCTACGAGCAGTACTTC
>TRBJ1-1|few|TRBD1|TRBV7-9
CASSFTDRGTEAFF
TGTGCCAGCAGCTTTACCGACAGGGGCACTGAAGCTTTCTTT
>TRBJ2-1|NA|TRBD2|TRBV11-3
CASSHRLAGIVDEQFF
TGTGCCAGCAGCCACCGACTAGCGGGAATCGTTGATGAGCAGTTCTTC
>TRBJ1-5|NA|NA|TRBV5-1
CASSLGQFSNQPQHF
TGCGCCAGCAGCTTGGGACAGTTTAGCAATCAGCCCCAGCATTTT
>TRBJ1-2|NA|TRBD1|TRBV29-1
CSLRDRVGYTF
TGCAGCCTTCGGGACAGGGTTGGCTACACCTTC
>TRBJ2-3|NA|NA|TRBV19
CASTLGQKSTDTQYF
TGTGCCAGTACCCTTGGACAGAAAAGCACAGATACGCAGTATTTT
>TRBJ2-1|NA|TRBD2|TRBV19
CASDLAGGNNEQFF
TGTGCCAGCGATCTAGCGGGGGGCAACAATGAGCAGTTCTTC
>TRBJ2-3|few|NA|TRBV27
CASSPLPRLVDTQYF
TGTGCCAGCAGCCCTTTGCCCCGACTAGTCGATACGCAGTATTTT
>TRBJ2-1|NA|NA|TRBV6-4
CASSVLSGSYNEQFF
TGTGCCAGCAGTGTCCTCTCGGGGAGCTACAATGAGCAGTTCTTC
>TRBJ2-7|NA|NA|TRBV27
CASSETSSYEQYF
TGTGCCAGCAGCGAGACTAGCTCCTACGAGCAGTACTTC
>TRBJ1-2|NA|TRBD1|TRBV5-6
CASSSRDRGRSGYTF
TGTGCCAGCAGCTCAAGGGACAGGGGGCGATCTGGCTACACCTTC
>TRBJ2-3|NA|NA|TRBV21-1
CASSKVGDIRMGDTQYF
TGTGCCAGCAGCAAAGTTGGGGACATCAGGATGGGAGATACGCAGTATTTT
>TRBJ2-1|NA|TRBD2|TRBV4-3
CASSQVASGVPYNEQFF
TGCGCCAGCAGCCAAGTAGCTAGCGGGGTCCCATACAATGAGCAGTTCTTC
>TRBJ2-4|NA|NA|TRBV18
CASSPGRGRLAKNIQYF
TGTGCCAGCTCACCAGGTCGCGGGCGATTAGCCAAAAACATTCAGTACTTC
>TRBJ2-7|NA|TRBD2|TRBV5-1
CASSFSGGADEQYF
TGCGCCAGCAGCTTTAGCGGGGGGGCGGACGAGCAGTACTTC
>TRBJ2-7|NA|TRBD2|TRBV7-8
CASSLLLAVYEQYF
TGTGCCAGCAGCTTATTACTAGCGGTTTACGAGCAGTACTTC
>TRBJ1-5|NA|NA|TRBV15
CATSREDTYYSNQPQHF
TGTGCCACCAGCAGAGAGGACACATACTATAGCAATCAGCCCCAGCATTTT
>TRBJ2-2|NA|TRBD1|TRBV6-5
CASSWTGANTGELFF
TGTGCCAGCAGCTGGACAGGGGCGAACACCGGGGAGCTGTTTTTT
>TRBJ2-3|NA|TRBD1|TRBV13
CASSRNRGTDTQYF
TGTGCCAGCAGCAGAAACAGGGGAACAGATACGCAGTATTTT
>TRBJ2-5|NA|NA|TRBV5-1
CASSFYEIQETQYF
TGCGCCAGCAGCTTTTATGAGATACAAGAGACCCAGTACTTC
>TRBJ1-6|NA|TRBD1|TRBV6-1
CASSEQGQNNSPLHF
TGTGCCAGCAGTGAACAGGGACAGAATAATTCACCCCTCCACTTT
>TRBJ2-1|NA|TRBD2|TRBV11-2
CASSLARGGRASGVEQFF
TGTGCCAGCAGCTTAGCTCGGGGCGGGAGGGCATCCGGGGTTGAGCAGTTCTTC
>TRBJ2-1|NA|TRBD2|TRBV11-2
CASGQGRTSGDNEQFF
TGTGCCAGCGGCCAGGGGAGGACTAGCGGAGACAATGAGCAGTTCTTC
>TRBJ2-7|NA|TRBD2|TRBV5-1
CASSLGTNPYEQYF
TGCGCCAGCAGCCTTGGGACTAACCCCTACGAGCAGTACTTC
>TRBJ1-2|NA|TRBD1|TRBV7-2
CASSSSRDRDWGYGYTF
TGTGCCAGCAGCTCCTCCCGGGACAGGGATTGGGGTTATGGCTACACCTTC
>TRBJ1-4|NA|NA|TRBV18
CASGNRVAEEKLFF
TGTGCCAGCGGTAACAGGGTCGCGGAGGAAAAACTGTTTTTT
>TRBJ2-2|few|NA|TRBV5-1
CASSFFTGELFF
TGCGCCAGCAGCTTCTTCACCGGGGAGCTGTTTTTT
>TRBJ1-2|few|NA|TRBV6-2/TRBV6-3
CASSYSRGNGYTF
TGTGCCAGCAGTTACTCTCGGGGGAATGGCTACACCTTC
>TRBJ1-6|NA|NA|TRBV4-1
CASSQGMALLSPLHF
TGCGCCAGCAGCCAAGGAATGGCCCTCCTTTCACCCCTCCACTTT
>TRBJ1-1|NA|NA|TRBV6-6
CASSFHGGESTEAFF
TGTGCCAGCAGTTTCCATGGAGGGGAGAGCACTGAAGCTTTCTTT
>TRBJ1-1|NA|NA|TRBV27
CASSSGVVPGGTEAFF
TGTGCCAGCAGTTCCGGGGTGGTACCGGGAGGCACTGAAGCTTTCTTT
>TRBJ1-1|NA|NA|TRBV9
CASSVEHDTEAFF
TGTGCCAGCAGCGTAGAACACGACACTGAAGCTTTCTTT
>TRBJ2-2|once|NA|TRBV5-1
CASSFGITGYTGELFF
TGCGCCAGCAGCTTTGGGATTACAGGGTACACCGGGGAGCTGTTTTTT
>TRBJ2-5|NA|NA|TRBV7-8
CASSLFGGLLTQYF
TGTGCCAGCAGCTTATTCGGGGGGCTACTGACCCAGTACTTC
>TRBJ2-2|NA|TRBD1|TRBV5-5
CASSPISGQGSGELFF
TGTGCCAGCAGCCCGATCAGCGGACAGGGGTCCGGGGAGCTGTTTTTT
>TRBJ2-3|NA|TRBD1|TRBV6-4
CASSRDRASTDTQYF
TGTGCCAGCAGCCGAGACAGGGCAAGCACAGATACGCAGTATTTT
>TRBJ2-1|NA|TRBD2|TRBV11-2
CASNGKRHLAGRGEQFF
TGTGCCAGCAACGGAAAACGGCACCTAGCGGGAAGAGGTGAGCAGTTCTTC